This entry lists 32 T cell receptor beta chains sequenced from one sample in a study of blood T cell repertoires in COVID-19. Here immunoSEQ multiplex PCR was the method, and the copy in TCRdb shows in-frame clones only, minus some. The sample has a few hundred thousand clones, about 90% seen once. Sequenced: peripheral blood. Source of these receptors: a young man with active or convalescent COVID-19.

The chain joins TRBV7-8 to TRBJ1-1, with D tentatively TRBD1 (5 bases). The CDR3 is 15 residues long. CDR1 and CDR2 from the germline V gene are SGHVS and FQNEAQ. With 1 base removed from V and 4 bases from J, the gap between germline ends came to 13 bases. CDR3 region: CASSLVGGRSTEAFF. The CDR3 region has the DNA TGTGCCAGCAGCTTAGTGGGGGGTCGGAGCACTGAAGCTTTCTTT.

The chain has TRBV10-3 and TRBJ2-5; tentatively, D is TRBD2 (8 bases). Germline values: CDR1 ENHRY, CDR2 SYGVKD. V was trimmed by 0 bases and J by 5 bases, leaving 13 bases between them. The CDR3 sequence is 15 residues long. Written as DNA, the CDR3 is TGTGCCATCAGTGAGTCGTTAGCGGGACAGGAGACCCAGTACTTC. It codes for CAISESLAGQETQYF.

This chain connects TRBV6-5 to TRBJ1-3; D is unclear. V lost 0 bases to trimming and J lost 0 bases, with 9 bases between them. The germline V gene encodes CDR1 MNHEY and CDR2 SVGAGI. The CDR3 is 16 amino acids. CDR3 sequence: CASSYSNAGSGNTIYF. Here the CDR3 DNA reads TGTGCCAGCAGTTACTCGAACGCGGGCTCTGGAAACACCATATATTTT.

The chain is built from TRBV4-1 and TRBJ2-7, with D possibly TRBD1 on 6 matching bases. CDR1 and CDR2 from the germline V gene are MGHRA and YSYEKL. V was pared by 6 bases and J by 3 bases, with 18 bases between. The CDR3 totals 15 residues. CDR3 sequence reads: CASRDRQAEDYEQYF. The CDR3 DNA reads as TGCGCCAGCAGAGATAGACAGGCGGAAGACTACGAGCAGTACTTC.

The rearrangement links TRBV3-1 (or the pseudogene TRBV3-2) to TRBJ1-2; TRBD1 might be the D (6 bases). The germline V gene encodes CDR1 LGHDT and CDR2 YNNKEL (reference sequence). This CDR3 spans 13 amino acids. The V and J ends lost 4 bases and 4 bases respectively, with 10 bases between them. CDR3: CASSRGQTYGYTF. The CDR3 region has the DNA TGTGCCAGCAGCCGCGGACAGACCTATGGCTACACCTTC.

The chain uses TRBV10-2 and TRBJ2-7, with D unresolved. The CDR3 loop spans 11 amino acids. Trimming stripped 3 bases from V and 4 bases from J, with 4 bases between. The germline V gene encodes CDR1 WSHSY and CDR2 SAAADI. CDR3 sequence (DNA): TGCGCCAGCAGTGATATGTACGAGCAGTACTTC. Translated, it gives CASSDMYEQYF.

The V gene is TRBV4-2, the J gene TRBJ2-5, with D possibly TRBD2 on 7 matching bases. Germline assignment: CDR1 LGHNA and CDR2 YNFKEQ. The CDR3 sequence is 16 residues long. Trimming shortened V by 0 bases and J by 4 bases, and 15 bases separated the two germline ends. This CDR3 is CASSQERGGARETQYF. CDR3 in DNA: TGTGCCAGCAGCCAAGAGCGTGGGGGGGCAAGAGAGACCCAGTACTTC.

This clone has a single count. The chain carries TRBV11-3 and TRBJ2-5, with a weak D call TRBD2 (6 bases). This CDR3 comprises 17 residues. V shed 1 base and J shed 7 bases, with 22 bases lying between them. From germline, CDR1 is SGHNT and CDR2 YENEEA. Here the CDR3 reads CASSLGGLGVPKGTQYF. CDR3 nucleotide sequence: TGTGCCAGCAGCTTAGGGGGACTGGGGGTACCCAAGGGGACCCAGTACTTC.

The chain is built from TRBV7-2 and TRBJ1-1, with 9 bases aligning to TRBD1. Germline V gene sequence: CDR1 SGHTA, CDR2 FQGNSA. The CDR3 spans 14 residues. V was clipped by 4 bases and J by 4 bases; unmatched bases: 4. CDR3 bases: TGTGCCAGCAGCTCCGACAGGGGGATCACTGAAGCTTTCTTT. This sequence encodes CASSSDRGITEAFF.

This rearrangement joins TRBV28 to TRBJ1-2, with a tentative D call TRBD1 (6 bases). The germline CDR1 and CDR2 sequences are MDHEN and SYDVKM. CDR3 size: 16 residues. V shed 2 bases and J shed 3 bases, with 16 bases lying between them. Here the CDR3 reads CASSLVRLTGHYGYTF. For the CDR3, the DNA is TGTGCCAGCAGTTTAGTCCGCTTGACAGGCCACTATGGCTACACCTTC.

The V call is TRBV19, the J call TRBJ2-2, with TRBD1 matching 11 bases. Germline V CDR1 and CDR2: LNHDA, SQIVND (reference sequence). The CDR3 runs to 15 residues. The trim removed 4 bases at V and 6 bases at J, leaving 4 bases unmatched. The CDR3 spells CASSRTGGRSGELFF. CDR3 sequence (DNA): TGTGCCAGTAGTAGGACAGGGGGCCGGTCCGGGGAGCTGTTTTTT.

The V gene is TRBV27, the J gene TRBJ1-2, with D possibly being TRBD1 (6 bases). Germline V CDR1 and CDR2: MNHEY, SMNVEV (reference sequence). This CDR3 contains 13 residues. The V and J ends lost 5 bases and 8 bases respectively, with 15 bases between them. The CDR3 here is CASSNREYGGYTF. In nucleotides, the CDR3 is TGTGCCAGCAGTAACAGGGAATACGGAGGCTACACCTTC.

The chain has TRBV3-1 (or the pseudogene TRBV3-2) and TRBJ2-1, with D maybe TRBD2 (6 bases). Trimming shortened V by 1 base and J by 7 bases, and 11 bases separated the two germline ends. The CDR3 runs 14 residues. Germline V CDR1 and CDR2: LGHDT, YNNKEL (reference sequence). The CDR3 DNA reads TGTGCCAGCAGCCAAGGCGGGATGGGGAATGAGCAGTTCTTC. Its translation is CASSQGGMGNEQFF.

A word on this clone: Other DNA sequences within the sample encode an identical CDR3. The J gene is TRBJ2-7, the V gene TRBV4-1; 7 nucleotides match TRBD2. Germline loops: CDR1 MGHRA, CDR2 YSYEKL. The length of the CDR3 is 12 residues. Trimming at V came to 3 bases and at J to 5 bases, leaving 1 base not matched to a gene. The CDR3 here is CASSQSGDEQYF. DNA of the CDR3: TGCGCCAGCAGCCAGAGCGGGGACGAGCAGTACTTC.

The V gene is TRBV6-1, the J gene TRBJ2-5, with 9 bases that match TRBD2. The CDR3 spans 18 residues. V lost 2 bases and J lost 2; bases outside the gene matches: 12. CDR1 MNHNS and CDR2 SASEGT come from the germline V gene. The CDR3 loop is CASSEIQMASGIQETQYF. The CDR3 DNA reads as TGTGCCAGCAGTGAAATACAGATGGCTAGCGGGATACAAGAGACCCAGTACTTC.

The CDR3: CASSLVSLAAYNSPLHF. The CDR3 DNA reads TGCGCCAGCAGCTTGGTATCCTTGGCAGCCTATAATTCACCCCTCCACTTT. The chain links TRBV5-1 to TRBJ1-6; D unclear. Germline CDR1 and CDR2: SGHRS and YFSETQ. The CDR3 is made up of 17 amino acids. Trimming shortened V by 0 bases and J by 2 bases, and 12 bases separated the two germline ends.

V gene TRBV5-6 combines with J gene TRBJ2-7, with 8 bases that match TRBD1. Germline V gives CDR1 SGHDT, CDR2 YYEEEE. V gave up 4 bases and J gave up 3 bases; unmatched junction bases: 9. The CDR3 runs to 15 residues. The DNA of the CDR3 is TGTGCCAGCAGCCTCGGCGGACAGGGCTACTACGAGCAGTACTTC. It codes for CASSLGGQGYYEQYF.

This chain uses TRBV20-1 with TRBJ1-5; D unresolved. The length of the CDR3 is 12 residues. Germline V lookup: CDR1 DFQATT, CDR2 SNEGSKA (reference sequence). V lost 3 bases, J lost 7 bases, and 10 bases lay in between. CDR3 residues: CSASGRHQPQHF. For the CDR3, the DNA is TGCAGTGCTAGTGGCAGGCACCAGCCCCAGCATTTT.

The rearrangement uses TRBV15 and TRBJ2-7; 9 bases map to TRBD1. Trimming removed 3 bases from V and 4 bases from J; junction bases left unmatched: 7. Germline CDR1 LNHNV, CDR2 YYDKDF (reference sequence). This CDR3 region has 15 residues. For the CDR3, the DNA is TGTGCCACCAGCAGGCCGGACAGGGGAAGGTACGAGCAGTACTTC. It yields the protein CATSRPDRGRYEQYF.

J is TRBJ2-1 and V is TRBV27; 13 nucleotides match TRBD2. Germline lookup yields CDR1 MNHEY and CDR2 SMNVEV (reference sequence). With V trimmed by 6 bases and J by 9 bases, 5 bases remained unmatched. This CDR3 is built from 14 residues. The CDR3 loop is CASSRGLAGAEQFF. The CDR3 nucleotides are TGTGCCAGCAGCCGAGGACTAGCGGGAGCTGAGCAGTTCTTC.

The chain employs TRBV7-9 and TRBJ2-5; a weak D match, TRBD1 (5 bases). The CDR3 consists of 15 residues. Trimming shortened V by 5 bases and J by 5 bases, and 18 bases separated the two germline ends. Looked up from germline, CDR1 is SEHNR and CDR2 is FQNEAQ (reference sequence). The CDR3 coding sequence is TGTGCCAGCAGCCCCCGTCAGGGAAATGAGGAGACCCAGTACTTC. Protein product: CASSPRQGNEETQYF. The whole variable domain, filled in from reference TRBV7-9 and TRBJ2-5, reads DTGVSQNPRHKITKRGQNVTFRCDPISEHNRLYWYRQTLGQGPEFLTYFQNEAQLEKSRLLSDRFSAERPKGSFSTLEIQRTEQGDSAMYLCASSPRQGNEETQYFGPGTRLLVL.

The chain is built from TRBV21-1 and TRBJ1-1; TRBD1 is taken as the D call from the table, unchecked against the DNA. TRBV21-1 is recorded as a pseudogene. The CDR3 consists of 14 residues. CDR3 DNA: TGTGCCAGCAGGTTCGATGGCCACAACAGGGAAGCTTTCTTT. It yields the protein CASRFDGHNREAFF.

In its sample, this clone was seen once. Here the CDR3 reads CASSLTDSYEQYF. The CDR3 DNA reads as TGTGCCAGCAGTCTCACTGACTCCTACGAGCAGTACTTC. The V call is TRBV12-3 or TRBV12-4, the J call TRBJ2-7; D remains unclear. Trimming removed 5 bases at V and 0 bases at J, with 8 bases between. This CDR3 is built from 13 residues.

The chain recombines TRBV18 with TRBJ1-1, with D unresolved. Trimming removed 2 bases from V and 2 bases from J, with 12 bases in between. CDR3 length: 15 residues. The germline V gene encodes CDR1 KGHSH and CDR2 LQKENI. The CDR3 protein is CASSPDRRSNTEAFF. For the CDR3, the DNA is TGTGCCAGCTCACCAGATCGGCGGAGCAACACTGAAGCTTTCTTT. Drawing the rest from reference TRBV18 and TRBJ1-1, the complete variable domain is NAGVMQNPRHLVRRRGQEARLRCSPMKGHSHVYWYRQLPEEGLKFMVYLQKENIIDESGMPKERFSAEFPKEGPSILRIQQVVRGDSAAYFCASSPDRRSNTEAFFGQGTRLTVV.

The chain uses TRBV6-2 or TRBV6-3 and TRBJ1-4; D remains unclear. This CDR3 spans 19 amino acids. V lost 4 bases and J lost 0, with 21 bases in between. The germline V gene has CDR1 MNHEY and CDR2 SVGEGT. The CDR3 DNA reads TGTGCCAGCAGTTTCAGCGCGGAACATCCTACCGCAACTAATGAAAAACTGTTTTTT. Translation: CASSFSAEHPTATNEKLFF.

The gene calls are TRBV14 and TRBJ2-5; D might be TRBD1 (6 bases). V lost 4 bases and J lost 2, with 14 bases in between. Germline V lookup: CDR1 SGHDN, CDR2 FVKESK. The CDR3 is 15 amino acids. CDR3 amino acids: CASSRNLQGQETQYF. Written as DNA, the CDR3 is TGTGCCAGCAGCCGAAATCTACAGGGTCAAGAGACCCAGTACTTC.

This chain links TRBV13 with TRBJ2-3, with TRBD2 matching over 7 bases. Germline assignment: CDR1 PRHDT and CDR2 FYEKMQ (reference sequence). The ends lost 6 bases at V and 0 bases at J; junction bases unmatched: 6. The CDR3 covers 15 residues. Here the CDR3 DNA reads TGTGCCAGCAGTTCACTAGCGCATAGCACAGATACGCAGTATTTT. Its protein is CASSSLAHSTDTQYF.

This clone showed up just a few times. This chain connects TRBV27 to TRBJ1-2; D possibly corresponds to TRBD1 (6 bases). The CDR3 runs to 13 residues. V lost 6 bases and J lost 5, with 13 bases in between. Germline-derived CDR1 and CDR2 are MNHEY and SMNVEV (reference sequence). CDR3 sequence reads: CASSYRGGYGYTF. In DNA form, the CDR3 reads TGTGCCAGCAGCTATAGAGGGGGTTATGGCTACACCTTC.

The CDR3 sequence: CASSSDSHNEQFF. CDR3 coding DNA: TGTGCCAGCAGCTCGGACAGTCACAATGAGCAGTTCTTC. The V and J genes are TRBV7-2 and TRBJ2-1, with a possible D match to TRBD1 (6 bases). The CDR3 is 13 amino acids. CDR1 and CDR2 from the germline V gene are SGHTA and FQGNSA. The germline V and J ends were trimmed by 4 bases and 5 bases, with 9 bases remaining between them. Combining the CDR3 with reference TRBV7-2 and TRBJ2-1 gives the whole variable domain GAGVSQSPSNKVTEKGKDVELRCDPISGHTALYWYRQSLGQGLEFLIYFQGNSAPDKSGLPSDRFSAERTGGSVSTLTIQRTQQEDSAVYLCASSSDSHNEQFFGPGTRLTVL.

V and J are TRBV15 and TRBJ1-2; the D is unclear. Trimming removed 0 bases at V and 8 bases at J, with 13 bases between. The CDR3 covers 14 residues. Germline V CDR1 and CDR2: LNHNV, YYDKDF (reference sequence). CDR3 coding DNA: TGTGCCACCAGCAGAGATATAGCGGGAGGGGGCTACACCTTC. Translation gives CATSRDIAGGGYTF.

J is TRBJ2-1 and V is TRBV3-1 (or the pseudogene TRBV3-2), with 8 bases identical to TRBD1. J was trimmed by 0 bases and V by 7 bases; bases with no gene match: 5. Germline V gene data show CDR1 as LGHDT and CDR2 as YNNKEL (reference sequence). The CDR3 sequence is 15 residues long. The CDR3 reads CASNRQGSSYNEQFF. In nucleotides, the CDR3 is TGTGCCAGCAACCGACAGGGGAGCTCCTACAATGAGCAGTTCTTC.

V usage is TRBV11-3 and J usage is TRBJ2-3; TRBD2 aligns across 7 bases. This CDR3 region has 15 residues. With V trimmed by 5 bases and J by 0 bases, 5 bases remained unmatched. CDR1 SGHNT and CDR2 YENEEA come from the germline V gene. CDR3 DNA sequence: TGTGCCAGCAGCCTGGCTAGCGGAAGCACAGATACGCAGTATTTT. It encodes CASSLASGSTDTQYF.